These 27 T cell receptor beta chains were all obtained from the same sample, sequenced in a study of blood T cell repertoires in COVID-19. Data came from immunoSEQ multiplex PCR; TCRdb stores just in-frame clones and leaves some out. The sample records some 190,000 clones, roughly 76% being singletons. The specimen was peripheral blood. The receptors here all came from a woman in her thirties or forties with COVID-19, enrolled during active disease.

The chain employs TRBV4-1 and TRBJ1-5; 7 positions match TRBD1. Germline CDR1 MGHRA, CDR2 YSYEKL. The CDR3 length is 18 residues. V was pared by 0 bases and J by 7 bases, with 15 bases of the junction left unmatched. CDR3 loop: CASSQDLSGRQGRQPQHF. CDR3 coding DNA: TGCGCCAGCAGCCAAGATCTTTCGGGCAGACAGGGACGGCAGCCCCAGCATTTT.

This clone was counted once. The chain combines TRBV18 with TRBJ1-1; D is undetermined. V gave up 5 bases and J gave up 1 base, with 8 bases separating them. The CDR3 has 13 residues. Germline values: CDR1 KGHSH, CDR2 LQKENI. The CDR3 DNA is TGTGCCAGCTCATCAGCAGGGAACACTGAAGCTTTCTTT. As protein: CASSSAGNTEAFF.

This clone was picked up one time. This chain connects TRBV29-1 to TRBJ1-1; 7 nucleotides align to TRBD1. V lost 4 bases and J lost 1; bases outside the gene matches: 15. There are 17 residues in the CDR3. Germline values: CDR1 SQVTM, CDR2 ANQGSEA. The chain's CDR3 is CSVGTLAGQLANTEAFF. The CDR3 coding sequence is TGCAGCGTTGGAACCCTTGCGGGACAGCTAGCGAACACTGAAGCTTTCTTT.

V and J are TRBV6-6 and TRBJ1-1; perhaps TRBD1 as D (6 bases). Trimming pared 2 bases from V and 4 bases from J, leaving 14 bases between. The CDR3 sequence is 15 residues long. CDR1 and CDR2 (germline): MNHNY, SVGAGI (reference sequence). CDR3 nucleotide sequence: TGTGCCAGCAGTTACCCAGGGGATGGGGTCACTGAAGCTTTCTTT. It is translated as CASSYPGDGVTEAFF.

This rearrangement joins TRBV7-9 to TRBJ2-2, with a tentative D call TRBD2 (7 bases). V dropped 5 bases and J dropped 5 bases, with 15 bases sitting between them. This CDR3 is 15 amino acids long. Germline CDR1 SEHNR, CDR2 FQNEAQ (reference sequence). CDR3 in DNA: TGTGCCAGCAGCCCCGGGGGGCCGAGTACCGGGGAGCTGTTTTTT. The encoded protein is CASSPGGPSTGELFF.

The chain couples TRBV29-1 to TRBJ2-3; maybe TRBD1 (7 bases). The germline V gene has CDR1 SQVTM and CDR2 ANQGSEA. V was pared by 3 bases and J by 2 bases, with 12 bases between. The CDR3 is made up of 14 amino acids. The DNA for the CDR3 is TGCAGCGTTGACAGGGGGGATGCCACAGATACGCAGTATTTT. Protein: CSVDRGDATDTQYF.

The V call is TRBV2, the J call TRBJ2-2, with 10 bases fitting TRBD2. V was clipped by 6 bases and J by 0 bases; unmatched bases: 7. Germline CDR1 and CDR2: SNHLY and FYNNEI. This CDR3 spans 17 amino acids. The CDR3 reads CASSVPSGGANTGELFF. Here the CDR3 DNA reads TGTGCCAGCAGCGTTCCTAGCGGGGGTGCGAACACCGGGGAGCTGTTTTTT.

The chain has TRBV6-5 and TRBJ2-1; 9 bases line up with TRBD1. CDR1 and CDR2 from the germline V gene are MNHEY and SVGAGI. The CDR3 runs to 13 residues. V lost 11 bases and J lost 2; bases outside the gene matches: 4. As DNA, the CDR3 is TGTGCCGACCGGGACAGGGCCTACAATGAGCAGTTCTTC. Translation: CADRDRAYNEQFF.

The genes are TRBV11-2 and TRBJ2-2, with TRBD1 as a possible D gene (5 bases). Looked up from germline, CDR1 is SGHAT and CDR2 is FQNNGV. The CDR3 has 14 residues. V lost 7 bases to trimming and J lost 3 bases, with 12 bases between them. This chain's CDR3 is CASTPDSYTGELFF. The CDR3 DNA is TGTGCCAGCACCCCAGACAGTTACACCGGGGAGCTGTTTTTT. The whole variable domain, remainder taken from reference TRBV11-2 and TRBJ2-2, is EAGVAQSPRYKIIEKRQSVAFWCNPISGHATLYWYQQILGQGPKLLIQFQNNGVVDDSQLPKDRFSAERLKGVDSTLKIQPAKLEDSAVYLCASTPDSYTGELFFGEGSRLTVL.

CDR3 coding DNA: TGTGCCAGCGGTTCAGGGACTGGAAACACCATATATTTT. Amino acids: CASGSGTGNTIYF. This sequence joins TRBV12-3 or TRBV12-4 and TRBJ1-3; perhaps TRBD1 as D (5 bases). CDR3 size: 13 residues. Trimming left V 8 bases short and J 2 bases short, with 10 bases between.

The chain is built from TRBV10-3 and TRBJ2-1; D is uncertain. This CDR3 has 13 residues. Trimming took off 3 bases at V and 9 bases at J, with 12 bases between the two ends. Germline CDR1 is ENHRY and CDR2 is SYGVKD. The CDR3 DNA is TGTGCCATCAGTGAACCTCCCCGGGTTGAGCAGTTCTTC. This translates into CAISEPPRVEQFF.

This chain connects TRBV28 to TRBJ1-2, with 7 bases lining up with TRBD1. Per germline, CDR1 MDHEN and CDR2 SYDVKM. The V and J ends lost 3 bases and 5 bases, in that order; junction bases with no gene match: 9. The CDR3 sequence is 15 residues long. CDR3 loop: CASSFRQGDGYGYTF. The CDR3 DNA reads TGTGCCAGCAGTTTCCGACAGGGAGATGGGTATGGCTACACCTTC.

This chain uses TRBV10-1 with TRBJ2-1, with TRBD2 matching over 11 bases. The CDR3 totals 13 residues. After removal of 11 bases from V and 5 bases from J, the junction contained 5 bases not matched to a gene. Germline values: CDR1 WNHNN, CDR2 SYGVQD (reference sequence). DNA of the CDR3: TGCGCCTGTACTAGCGGGGGAAACAATGAGCAGTTCTTC. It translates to CACTSGGNNEQFF.

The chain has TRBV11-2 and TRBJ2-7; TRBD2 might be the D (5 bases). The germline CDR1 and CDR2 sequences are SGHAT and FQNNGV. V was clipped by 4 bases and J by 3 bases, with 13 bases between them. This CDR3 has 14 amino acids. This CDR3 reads CASSSSTRGYEQYF. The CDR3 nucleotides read TGTGCCAGCAGCTCTTCGACACGGGGCTACGAGCAGTACTTC.

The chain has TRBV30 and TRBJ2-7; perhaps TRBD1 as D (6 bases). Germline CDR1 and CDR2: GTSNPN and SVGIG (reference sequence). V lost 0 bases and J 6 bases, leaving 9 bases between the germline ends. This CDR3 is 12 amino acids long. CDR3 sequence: CAWSVLGGEQYF. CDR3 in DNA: TGTGCCTGGAGTGTACTAGGGGGCGAGCAGTACTTC.

Written as DNA, the CDR3 is TGTGCCAGCAGGTGGGCCGCGAACACCGGGGAGCTGTTTTTT. Encoded protein: CASRWAANTGELFF. This chain connects TRBV27 to TRBJ2-2; D is uncertain. The CDR3 covers 14 residues. The V gene's germline CDR1 is MNHEY and CDR2 SMNVEV (reference sequence). V was trimmed by 6 bases and J by 0 bases, leaving 8 bases between them.

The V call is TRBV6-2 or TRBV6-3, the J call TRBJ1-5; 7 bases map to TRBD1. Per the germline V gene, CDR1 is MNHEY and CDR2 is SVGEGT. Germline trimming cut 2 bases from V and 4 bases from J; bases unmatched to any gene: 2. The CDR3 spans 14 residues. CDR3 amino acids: CASSYGTANQPQHF. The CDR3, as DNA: TGTGCCAGCAGTTACGGGACAGCAAATCAGCCCCAGCATTTT.

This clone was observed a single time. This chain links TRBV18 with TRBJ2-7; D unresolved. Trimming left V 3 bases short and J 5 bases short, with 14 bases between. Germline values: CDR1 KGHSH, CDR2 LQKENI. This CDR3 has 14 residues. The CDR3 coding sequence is TGTGCCAGCTCACCCGGTACCAGGTCCCACGAGCAGTACTTC. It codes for CASSPGTRSHEQYF.

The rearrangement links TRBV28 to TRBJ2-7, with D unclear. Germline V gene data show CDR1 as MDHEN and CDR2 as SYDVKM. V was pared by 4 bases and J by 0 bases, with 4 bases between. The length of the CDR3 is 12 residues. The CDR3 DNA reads TGTGCCAGCAGTTACAGCTCCTACGAGCAGTACTTC. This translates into CASSYSSYEQYF.

CDR3 region: CASSNGQNDQPQHF. In DNA form, the CDR3 reads TGTGCCAGCAGCAACGGACAGAACGATCAGCCCCAGCATTTT. The chain recombines TRBV5-6 with TRBJ1-5; D is perhaps TRBD1 (6 bases). CDR3 length: 14 residues. Trimming stripped 4 bases from V and 5 bases from J, with 13 bases between. CDR1 SGHDT and CDR2 YYEEEE come from the germline V gene. The full variable domain, completed using reference TRBV5-6 and TRBJ1-5, is DAGVTQSPTHLIKTRGQQVTLRCSPKSGHDTVSWYQQALGQGPQFIFQYYEEEERQRGNFPDRFSGHQFPNYSSELNVNALLLGDSALYLCASSNGQNDQPQHFGDGTRLSIL.

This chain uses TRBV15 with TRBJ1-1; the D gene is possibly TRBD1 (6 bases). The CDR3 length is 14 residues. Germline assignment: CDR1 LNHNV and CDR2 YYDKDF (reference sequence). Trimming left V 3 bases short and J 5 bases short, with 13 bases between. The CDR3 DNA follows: TGTGCCACCAGCAGTGAGGGGGTCCGGACTGAAGCTTTCTTT. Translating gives CATSSEGVRTEAFF. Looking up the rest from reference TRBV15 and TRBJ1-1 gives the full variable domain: DAMVIQNPRYQVTQFGKPVTLSCSQTLNHNVMYWYQQKSSQAPKLLFHYYDKDFNNEADTPDNFQSRRPNTSFCFLDIRSPGLGDTAMYLCATSSEGVRTEAFFGQGTRLTVV.

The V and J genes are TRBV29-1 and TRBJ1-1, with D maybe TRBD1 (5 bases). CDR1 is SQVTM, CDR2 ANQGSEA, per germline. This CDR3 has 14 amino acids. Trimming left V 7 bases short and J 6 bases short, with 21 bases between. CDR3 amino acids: CSETNLGVIPEAFF. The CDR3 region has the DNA TGCAGCGAAACAAACTTAGGGGTTATTCCTGAAGCTTTCTTT.

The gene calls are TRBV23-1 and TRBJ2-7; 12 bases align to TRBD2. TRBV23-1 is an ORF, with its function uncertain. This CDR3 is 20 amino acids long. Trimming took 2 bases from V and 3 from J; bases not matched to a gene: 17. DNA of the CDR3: TGCGCCAGCAGTCAAGGAGACAGGGCTAGCGGGAGGGCGGCTCACTACGAGCAGTACTTC. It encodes CASSQGDRASGRAAHYEQYF.

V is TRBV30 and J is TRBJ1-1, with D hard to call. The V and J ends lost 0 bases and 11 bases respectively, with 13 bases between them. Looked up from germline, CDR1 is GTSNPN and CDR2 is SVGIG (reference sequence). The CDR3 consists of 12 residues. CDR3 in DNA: TGTGCCTGGAGTGTTATCGCCCCGGGGGCTTTCTTT. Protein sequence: CAWSVIAPGAFF.

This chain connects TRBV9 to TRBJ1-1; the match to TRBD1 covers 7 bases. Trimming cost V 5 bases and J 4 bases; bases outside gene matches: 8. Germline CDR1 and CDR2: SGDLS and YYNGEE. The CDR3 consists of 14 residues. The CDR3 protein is CASSTYRGGTEAFF. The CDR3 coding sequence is TGTGCCAGCAGTACATACAGGGGCGGCACTGAAGCTTTCTTT.

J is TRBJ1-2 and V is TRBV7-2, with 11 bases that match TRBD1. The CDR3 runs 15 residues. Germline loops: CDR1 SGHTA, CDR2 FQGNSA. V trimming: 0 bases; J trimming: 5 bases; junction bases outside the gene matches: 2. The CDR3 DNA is TGTGCCAGCAGCTTAGCTGGACAGGGGGCTTATGGCTACACCTTC. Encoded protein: CASSLAGQGAYGYTF.

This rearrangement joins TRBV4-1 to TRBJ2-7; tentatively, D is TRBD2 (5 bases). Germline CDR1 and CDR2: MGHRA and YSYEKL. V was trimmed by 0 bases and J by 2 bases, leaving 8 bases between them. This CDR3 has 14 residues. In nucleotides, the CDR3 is TGCGCCAGCAGCCAAGACACCGGGACCTACGAGCAGTACTTC. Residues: CASSQDTGTYEQYF.